This T cell receptor beta chain was profiled in a study of PD-1 blockade in classical Hodgkin lymphoma. Every patient experienced relapse after autologous stem cell transplantation, and brentuximab vedotin exposure varied. The best responses consisted of complete response, partial response or progressive disease. As for this clone: The antigen remains unidentified.

Here immunoSEQ multiplex PCR was the method, and the copy in TCRdb shows in-frame clones only, minus some. The sample has 15,000 or so clones, roughly 68% seen once; the top ten hold about 10%. The study, taken as a whole, reports: Those starting nivolumab under 1 year post-ASCT were excluded. Patients who responded completely had about the same baseline diversity as newly diagnosed patients. Newly diagnosed patients reportedly trailed healthy donors in baseline TCR diversity.

The CDR3 covers 13 residues. Trimming took 1 base from V and 8 from J, leaving 9 bases between them. The germline CDR1 and CDR2 sequences are MGHRA and YSYEKL. The source material was peripheral blood mononuclear cells (PBMCs), sampled at baseline. The clonotype originates from a human donor with classical Hodgkin lymphoma. The J gene is TRBJ2-1, the V gene TRBV4-1; TRBD2 might be the D (5 bases). CDR3 in DNA: TGCGCCAGCAGCCAAGGCGGGCGGCATGAGCAGTTCTTC. Residues: CASSQGGRHEQFF.